This T cell receptor beta chain was documented in a study of T cells in tuberculosis. Overall study context: T cells were selected with CD1B tetramers loaded with glucose monomycolate.

This sample's time point: new active TB diagnosis, blood taken before or within 7 days of starting treatment. The assay was immunoSEQ multiplex PCR, and TCRdb's table has in-frame clones only and misses some. This table holds about 53,000 clones, nearly 95% found once. The germline V gene has CDR1 MNHNS and CDR2 SASEGT. The V gene lost 2 bases and the J gene lost 4 bases, with 14 bases spanning the gap. This CDR3 contains 15 residues. The clonotype was recovered from an adult with tuberculosis. The specimen was PBMCs, collected at tuberculosis diagnosis. The chain uses TRBV6-1 and TRBJ1-1, with D tentatively TRBD1 (5 bases). The CDR3 DNA follows: TGTGCCAGCAGTGAACGGTACGGGGGTAGCACTGAAGCTTTCTTT. Translating gives CASSERYGGSTEAFF.